The rows below give T cell receptor beta chains drawn from one sample of a study of patients and donors after allogeneic stem cell transplantation. TCRdb used MiXCR to reprocess the RT-PCR reads, holding one entry per CDR3 protein. The sample comprises roughly 960,000 distinct CDR3 sequences, roughly 18% of which are singletons, and under 6.5% rests with the top ten. Specimen: blood, either unsorted or a sorted T cell fraction (not recorded which). These receptors all stem from a human donor who was either an allogeneic HSCT recipient or a stem cell or donor lymphocyte infusion donor (not recorded which). It is not recorded whose cells these are; they may come from a transplant donor. CDR3s include the opening cysteine and the closing phenylalanine or tryptophan. A D gene is named only where the DNA matches it firmly. Only some rows state a clone size, as once, few, many or a class for expanded clones.

cdr3_nt,cdr3_aa,v_call,d_call,j_call,clone_size
TGTGCCAGCAGTTACTCGACTAGCGGTTCCTACGAGCAGTACTTC,CASSYSTSGSYEQYF,TRBV6-5,TRBD2,TRBJ2-7,.
TGTGCCAGCAAGGAAACCACTAAGACCCCAGATACGCAGTATTTT,CASKETTKTPDTQYF,TRBV28,.,TRBJ2-3,once
TGTGCCAGCAGTTTAGCTGACCCCGCCGAGCAGTACTTC,CASSLADPAEQYF,TRBV12-3/TRBV12-4,.,TRBJ2-7,.
TGTGCCAGCAGCTTACGCGACTTTAAAGAGACCCAGTACTTC,CASSLRDFKETQYF,TRBV7-8,.,TRBJ2-5,few
TGTGCCATCAGTGAGTCTCTGCGGGAAGGCGAGCAGTACTTC,CAISESLREGEQYF,TRBV10-3,.,TRBJ2-7,.
TGCGCCAGCAGCTTGGGAGGACAAATCTCTGGAAACACCATATATTTT,CASSLGGQISGNTIYF,TRBV5-1,.,TRBJ1-3,.
TGTGCCAGCAGTTTACCGGTTGGGGCCACTGAAGCTTTCTTT,CASSLPVGATEAFF,TRBV12-3/TRBV12-4,.,TRBJ1-1,few
TGTGCTAGTGGTTTGGCACTCGCGGATACGCAGTATTTT,CASGLALADTQYF,TRBV12-5,.,TRBJ2-3,.
TGTGCCAGCAGTTCGGGGCAAGGCGGCTACACCTTC,CASSSGQGGYTF,TRBV12-3/TRBV12-4,.,TRBJ1-2,few
TGCAGTGCTAGGGGGGGATACGAGCAGTACTTC,CSARGGYEQYF,TRBV20-1,.,TRBJ2-7,many
TGTGCCAGCAGACTGAACCGGGACACCGGTTATGGCTACACCTTC,CASRLNRDTGYGYTF,TRBV12-3/TRBV12-4,.,TRBJ1-2,.